This TCR beta chain was profiled in a study of OX40 agonist ivuxolimab in advanced cancers. About the study: Age averaged around 60 years (range roughly 23 to 79), and 82.7% were male. Findings and caveats of the study: CD8+ T cells were the subset that, on average, had more expanded clones than CD4+. In the 0.1 to 3.0 mg/kg range, CD4+ and CD8+ blood T cells had expanded clonally by week 6.

Profiling relied on immunoSEQ multiplex PCR, and the TCRdb table lists in-frame clones only, not all of them. Of tens of thousands of clones in the sample, less than 95% are singletons; the top ten hold roughly 0.45%. Germline CDR1 reads LNHDA; CDR2 reads SQIVND (reference sequence). V dropped 6 bases and J dropped 3 bases, with 12 bases sitting between them. This CDR3 comprises 14 residues. Of note for this clone: The antigen remains undetermined.

The clonotype was recovered from an adult with an advanced solid tumor such as melanoma, head and neck, liver or kidney cancer. The specimen comprised CD4+ or CD8+ T cells sorted from blood, sampled in a trial of the OX40 agonist ivuxolimab. The rearrangement uses TRBV19 and TRBJ2-4, with a possible D match to TRBD2 (7 bases). The CDR3 coding sequence is TGTGCCAGTAGCCCAGGGGAGGGCAAAAACATTCAGTACTTC. Amino acid sequence: CASSPGEGKNIQYF.